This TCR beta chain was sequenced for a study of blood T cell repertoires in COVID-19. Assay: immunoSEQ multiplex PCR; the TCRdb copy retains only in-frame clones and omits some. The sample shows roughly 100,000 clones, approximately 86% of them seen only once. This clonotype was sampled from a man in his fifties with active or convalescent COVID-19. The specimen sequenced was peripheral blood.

DNA for the CDR3: TGTGCCAGCAGCATATCCGGGACTAGCGGGGGCCTCCGGGGTCAAGAGACCCAGTACTTC. Translated: CASSISGTSGGLRGQETQYF. The chain carries TRBV28 and TRBJ2-5, with 14 bases matching TRBD2. Looked up from germline, CDR1 is MDHEN and CDR2 is SYDVKM. V lost 6 bases, J lost 2 bases, and 17 bases stayed unmatched. CDR3 length equals 20 residues.